These 30 T cell receptor beta chains share one sample of origin, sequenced in a study of T cell changes during pregnancy in multiple sclerosis. Clones were sequenced by immunoSEQ multiplex PCR, and TCRdb holds only the in-frame ones, with some missing. The sample lists tens of thousands of clones, 85% to 95% occurring once. The specimen comprised peripheral blood, sampled before pregnancy. The receptors were gathered from a female donor with multiple sclerosis, enrolled in a pregnancy study.

For the CDR3, the DNA is TGTGCCAGCAGCTCTCAGACAGGGGGGTCTACTAATGAAAAACTGTTTTTT. The encoded protein is CASSSQTGGSTNEKLFF. The rearrangement links TRBV7-9 to TRBJ1-4, with 9 bases fitting TRBD1. After removal of 4 bases from V and 2 bases from J, the junction contained 8 bases not matched to a gene. This CDR3 spans 17 amino acids. From germline, CDR1 is SEHNR and CDR2 FQNEAQ (reference sequence).

This chain joins TRBV7-9 and TRBJ1-1; D is undetermined. Germline CDR1 SEHNR, CDR2 FQNEAQ (reference sequence). Trimming pared 4 bases from V and 1 base from J, leaving 16 bases between. The CDR3 length is 16 residues. The CDR3 region is CASSSTDSNKNTEAFF. The CDR3 region has the DNA TGTGCCAGCAGCTCAACAGATTCTAACAAGAACACTGAAGCTTTCTTT.

The CDR3: CASSSAGAYPEQYF. The CDR3 DNA reads as TGTGCCAGTAGTTCGGCGGGCGCGTACCCGGAGCAGTACTTC. The chain employs TRBV19 and TRBJ2-7; D may be TRBD2 (5 bases). CDR3 length equals 14 residues. Germline CDR1 and CDR2: LNHDA and SQIVND (reference sequence). V shed 5 bases and J shed 7 bases, with 18 bases lying between them.

This chain links TRBV9 with TRBJ2-3; 7 bases fit TRBD2. The germline gives CDR1 SGDLS, CDR2 YYNGEE. The CDR3 has 15 amino acids. Trimming removed 4 bases from V and 2 bases from J; junction bases left unmatched: 7. In DNA, the CDR3 is TGTGCCAGCAGCCCGAGCGGGACTCCCACAGATACGCAGTATTTT. Translated: CASSPSGTPTDTQYF.

J is TRBJ2-7 and V is TRBV7-2; perhaps TRBD1 as D (6 bases). V was pared by 5 bases and J by 4 bases, with 21 bases between. CDR1 SGHTA and CDR2 FQGNSA come from the germline V gene. The CDR3 consists of 16 residues. The CDR3 DNA is TGTGCCAGCAGCCTTCGGGACAACAAAAGGCGTTACGAGCAGTACTTC. Amino acids: CASSLRDNKRRYEQYF.

This chain joins TRBV7-9 and TRBJ1-4, with D perhaps TRBD1 (5 bases). This CDR3 has 14 amino acids. CDR1 and CDR2 (germline): SEHNR, FQNEAQ (reference sequence). V was clipped by 8 bases and J by 4 bases, with 14 bases between them. The CDR3: CASRDGGINEKLFF. The CDR3 DNA is TGTGCCAGCCGTGACGGGGGGATTAATGAAAAACTGTTTTTT. Full variable domain (remainder filled in from reference TRBV7-9 and TRBJ1-4): DTGVSQNPRHKITKRGQNVTFRCDPISEHNRLYWYRQTLGQGPEFLTYFQNEAQLEKSRLLSDRFSAERPKGSFSTLEIQRTEQGDSAMYLCASRDGGINEKLFFGSGTQLSVL.

The chain carries TRBV7-9 and TRBJ2-1; a weak D match, TRBD1 (6 bases). The ends were cut back, 5 bases at V and 9 bases at J, with 14 bases in the middle. This CDR3 contains 13 residues. Germline V gives CDR1 SEHNR, CDR2 FQNEAQ (reference sequence). As DNA, the CDR3 is TGTGCCAGCAGCCCACCGCCGGACAGTGAGCAGTTCTTC. Translating it yields CASSPPPDSEQFF.

The chain uses TRBV6-1 and TRBJ1-5; TRBD1 agrees at 8 bases. The CDR3 runs to 15 residues. Unmatched junction bases numbered 9, after V lost 6 bases and J lost 5 bases. Per the germline V gene, CDR1 is MNHNS and CDR2 is SASEGT. This CDR3 is CASSRSGQGDQPQHF. Written as DNA, the CDR3 is TGTGCCAGCAGCAGAAGTGGACAGGGCGATCAGCCCCAGCATTTT.

V gene TRBV27 combines with J gene TRBJ2-7; D might be TRBD1 (6 bases). Germline assignment: CDR1 MNHEY and CDR2 SMNVEV (reference sequence). CDR3 length equals 13 residues. V was cut by 6 bases and J by 7 bases, with 16 bases left in between. The CDR3 DNA sequence: TGTGCCAGCAGCGACCGGGACACGGGGGAGCAGTACTTC. Translation gives CASSDRDTGEQYF.

J is TRBJ2-1 and V is TRBV7-3, with 9 bases aligning to TRBD2. There are 15 residues in the CDR3. Trimming removed 5 bases from V and 0 bases from J; junction bases left unmatched: 2. Germline values: CDR1 SGHTA, CDR2 FQGTGA. The CDR3 protein is CASSKTSGSYNEQFF. The CDR3 coding sequence is TGTGCCAGCAGCAAGACTAGCGGCTCCTACAATGAGCAGTTCTTC.

The chain uses TRBV27 and TRBJ1-1, with a weak D call TRBD1 (6 bases). V was pared by 0 bases and J by 3 bases, with 23 bases between. Germline-derived CDR1 and CDR2 are MNHEY and SMNVEV (reference sequence). The CDR3 spans 19 residues. The CDR3 is CASSLSPRGGPKGDTEAFF. The CDR3 DNA reads as TGTGCCAGCAGTTTATCTCCCCGGGGGGGGCCGAAGGGGGACACTGAAGCTTTCTTT.

The chain uses TRBV11-1 and TRBJ2-2, with D perhaps TRBD2 (6 bases). V lost 6 bases, J lost 9 bases, and 26 bases lay in between. This CDR3 contains 17 residues. Germline loops: CDR1 SGHAT, CDR2 FQDESV (reference sequence). This chain's CDR3 is CASSPWAAGRGIRELFF. The DNA of the CDR3 is TGTGCCAGCAGTCCTTGGGCTGCAGGGCGGGGAATTAGGGAGCTGTTTTTT.

This chain links TRBV2 with TRBJ2-3; the match to TRBD2 covers 9 bases. J gave up 2 bases and V 6 bases, and 6 bases lay outside the gene matches. CDR1 is SNHLY and CDR2 is FYNNEI in the germline V gene. The CDR3 is 15 amino acids. This CDR3 reads CASSERGADTDTQYF. CDR3 nucleotide sequence: TGTGCCAGCAGCGAGCGGGGGGCCGACACAGATACGCAGTATTTT.

The J gene is TRBJ2-2, the V gene TRBV6-6, with TRBD2 as a possible D gene (5 bases). This CDR3 comprises 16 residues. V was trimmed by 6 bases and J by 0 bases, leaving 14 bases between them. Germline CDR1 is MNHNY and CDR2 is SVGAGI (reference sequence). CDR3 coding DNA: TGTGCCAGCAGCAGAGACGGACTGACGAACACCGGGGAGCTGTTTTTT. Translating it yields CASSRDGLTNTGELFF.

The V and J genes are TRBV9 and TRBJ2-7; TRBD1 is a possible D gene (5 bases). The CDR3 is made up of 14 amino acids. CDR1 and CDR2 from the germline V gene are SGDLS and YYNGEE. V shed 0 bases and J shed 4 bases, with 11 bases lying between them. This CDR3 is CASSVEAGMYEQYF. CDR3 nucleotides: TGTGCCAGCAGCGTAGAAGCAGGGATGTACGAGCAGTACTTC.

CDR3 bases: TGTGCCAGCAGCCCAGGGATGGTGGGAACGCAGTATTTT. It codes for CASSPGMVGTQYF. The J gene is TRBJ2-3, the V gene TRBV2, with a possible D match to TRBD1 (5 bases). V lost 6 bases to trimming and J lost 9 bases, with 16 bases between them. Germline CDR1 is SNHLY and CDR2 is FYNNEI. The CDR3 loop spans 13 amino acids.

V usage is TRBV6-5 and J usage is TRBJ1-4, with D uncertain. The ends were cut back, 0 bases at V and 0 bases at J, with 8 bases in the middle. This CDR3 region has 16 residues. Germline values: CDR1 MNHEY, CDR2 SVGAGI. The CDR3 DNA follows: TGTGCCAGCAGTTACTCGAAGAGGGCAACTAATGAAAAACTGTTTTTT. As protein: CASSYSKRATNEKLFF.

The rearrangement uses TRBV10-3 and TRBJ2-7, with 11 bases lining up with TRBD2. The V gene end was trimmed by 6 bases and the J gene end by 2 bases; junction bases not matched to a gene: 6. CDR1 and CDR2 (germline): ENHRY, SYGVKD. The CDR3 is 15 residues long. CDR3 region: CAIREGLAAAYEQYF. The CDR3 DNA reads TGTGCCATCAGAGAGGGACTAGCGGCGGCCTACGAGCAGTACTTC.

CDR3 in amino acids: CASSPRRDSGYTF. CDR3 sequence (DNA): TGCGCCAGCAGCCCAAGAAGGGACAGTGGCTACACCTTC. The V call is TRBV4-1, the J call TRBJ1-2, with 7 bases identical to TRBD1. V shed 4 bases and J 7 bases; nucleotides not matched to a gene: 6. The CDR3 totals 13 residues. Germline V gene lookup returns CDR1 MGHRA and CDR2 YSYEKL.

The genes are TRBV6-6 and TRBJ1-2; 8 bases line up with TRBD1. CDR3 length: 15 residues. Germline trimming cut 2 bases from V and 6 bases from J; bases unmatched to any gene: 8. In germline, CDR1 is MNHNY, CDR2 SVGAGI (reference sequence). CDR3: CASSYRAGGSDGYTF. CDR3 nucleotide sequence: TGTGCCAGCAGTTACAGGGCAGGGGGCTCAGATGGCTACACCTTC.

The CDR3 is CASSYDRGFGEQYF. The CDR3 DNA follows: TGTGCCAGCAGCTATGACAGGGGATTCGGCGAGCAGTACTTC. The chain recombines TRBV5-4 with TRBJ2-7; 8 bases are a match to TRBD1. With 3 bases clipped from V and 6 bases from J, the junction kept 8 bases outside the gene matches. Germline V gene lookup returns CDR1 SGHNT and CDR2 YYREEE (reference sequence). The CDR3 length is 14 residues.

The V and J genes are TRBV15 and TRBJ1-2; TRBD1 is a possible D gene (5 bases). Trimming removed 5 bases from V and 7 bases from J, with 11 bases in between. The germline V gene has CDR1 LNHNV and CDR2 YYDKDF (reference sequence). The CDR3 has 12 residues. The CDR3 protein is CATSGASSGYTF. The DNA of the CDR3 is TGTGCCACCAGCGGGGCGTCCTCTGGCTACACCTTC.

The chain uses TRBV4-3 and TRBJ2-6, with a weak D call TRBD1 (6 bases). The germline V and J ends were trimmed by 1 base and 0 bases, with 13 bases remaining between them. Germline CDR1 and CDR2: LGHNA and YSLEER. The CDR3 runs to 18 residues. The CDR3 bases are TGCGCCAGCAGCCAAGCCTCAGAGGGGGTCTCTGGGGCCAACGTCCTGACTTTC. Translation gives CASSQASEGVSGANVLTF.

The chain employs TRBV5-1 and TRBJ2-7, with D tentatively TRBD1 (5 bases). The germline CDR1 and CDR2 sequences are SGHRS and YFSETQ. The CDR3 sequence is 15 residues long. Trimming removed 2 bases from V and 0 bases from J, with 12 bases in between. The CDR3 loop is CASSFGRGSSYEQYF. CDR3 sequence (DNA): TGCGCCAGCAGCTTCGGAAGGGGCAGCTCCTACGAGCAGTACTTC.

This chain uses TRBV6-5 with TRBJ1-1; D remains unclear. The CDR3 totals 11 residues. V was clipped by 7 bases and J by 4 bases, with 7 bases between them. From germline, CDR1 is MNHEY and CDR2 SVGAGI. CDR3 DNA: TGTGCCAGCATCGCGTCCACTGAAGCTTTCTTT. Translation gives CASIASTEAFF.

J is TRBJ2-7 and V is TRBV13, with 9 positions matching TRBD1. CDR1 PRHDT and CDR2 FYEKMQ come from the germline V gene (reference sequence). This CDR3 region has 14 residues. The V segment lost 4 bases and the J segment 5 bases; nucleotides outside the gene matches: 6. The CDR3, as DNA: TGTGCCAGCAGCTCTAGGACAGGGGTCCACGAGCAGTACTTC. Translated: CASSSRTGVHEQYF.

The V gene is TRBV29-1, the J gene TRBJ2-2; no definite D call. Trimming left V 4 bases short and J 4 bases short, with 7 bases between. This CDR3 contains 12 residues. Germline V gene lookup returns CDR1 SQVTM and CDR2 ANQGSEA. Here the CDR3 DNA reads TGCAGCGTTGTTTTCATCACCGGGGAGCTGTTTTTT. It is translated as CSVVFITGELFF.

V and J are TRBV11-1 and TRBJ1-1; 9 bases map to TRBD1. The germline V gene has CDR1 SGHAT and CDR2 FQDESV (reference sequence). The CDR3 consists of 14 residues. Trimming removed 2 bases from V and 7 bases from J; junction bases left unmatched: 5. The CDR3 coding sequence is TGTGCCAGCAGCTTAAGGACAGGGGCCATTGAAGCTTTCTTT. Protein: CASSLRTGAIEAFF.

This clone turned up a few times. V is TRBV6-6 and J is TRBJ1-5, with 10 bases identical to TRBD1. V lost 4 bases to trimming and J lost 3 bases; unmatched junction nucleotides: 6. There are 16 residues in the CDR3. Germline CDR1 and CDR2: MNHNY and SVGAGI (reference sequence). CDR3 residues: CASSFGQGDYNQPQHF. Written as DNA, the CDR3 is TGTGCCAGCAGTTTTGGACAGGGGGACTACAATCAGCCCCAGCATTTT.

This chain connects TRBV7-3 to TRBJ2-5, with a tentative D call TRBD2 (6 bases). V lost 5 bases, J lost 5 bases, and 15 bases lay in between. This CDR3 has 14 amino acids. Germline lookup yields CDR1 SGHTA and CDR2 FQGTGA. CDR3 sequence: CASSTGLAGETQYF. CDR3 DNA: TGTGCCAGCAGCACCGGACTGGCGGGGGAGACCCAGTACTTC.